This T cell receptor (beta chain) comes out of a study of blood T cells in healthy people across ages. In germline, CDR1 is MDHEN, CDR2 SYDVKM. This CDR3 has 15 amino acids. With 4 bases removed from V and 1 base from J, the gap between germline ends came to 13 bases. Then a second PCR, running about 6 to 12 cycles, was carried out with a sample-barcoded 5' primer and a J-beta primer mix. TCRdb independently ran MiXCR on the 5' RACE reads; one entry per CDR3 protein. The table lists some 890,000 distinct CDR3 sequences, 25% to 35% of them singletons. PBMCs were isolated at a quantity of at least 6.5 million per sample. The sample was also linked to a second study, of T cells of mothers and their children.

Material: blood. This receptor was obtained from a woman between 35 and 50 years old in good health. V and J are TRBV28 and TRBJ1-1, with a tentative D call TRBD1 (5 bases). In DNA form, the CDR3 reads TGTGCCAGCAGTTCGGGGCACGACGAGAACACTGAAGCTTTCTTT. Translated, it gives CASSSGHDENTEAFF.